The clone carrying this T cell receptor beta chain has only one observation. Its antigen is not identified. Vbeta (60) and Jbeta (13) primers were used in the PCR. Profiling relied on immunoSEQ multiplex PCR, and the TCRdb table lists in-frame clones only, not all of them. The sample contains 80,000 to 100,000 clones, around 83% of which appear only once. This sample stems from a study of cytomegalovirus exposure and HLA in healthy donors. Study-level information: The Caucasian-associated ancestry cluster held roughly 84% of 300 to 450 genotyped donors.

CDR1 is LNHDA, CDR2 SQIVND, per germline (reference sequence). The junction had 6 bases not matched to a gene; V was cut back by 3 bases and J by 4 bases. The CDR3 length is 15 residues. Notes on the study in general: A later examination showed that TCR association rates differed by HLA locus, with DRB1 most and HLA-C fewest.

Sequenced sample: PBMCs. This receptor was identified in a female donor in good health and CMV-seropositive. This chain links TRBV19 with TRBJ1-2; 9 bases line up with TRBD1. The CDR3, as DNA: TGTGCCAGTAGTATTGAACAGGGGGCGTTCTATGGCTACACCTTC. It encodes CASSIEQGAFYGYTF.